The 16 T cell receptor beta chains in this list originate from one sample, sequenced in a study of blood T cells in healthy people across ages. Next came a second PCR, run for about 7 to 12 cycles, which used a sample-barcoded 5' primer along with a J-beta primer mix. Each CDR3 protein is one row after TCRdb ran MiXCR on the 5' RACE reads. The sample includes approximately 1.5 million distinct CDR3 sequences, about 42% of them seen just once. Input material: blood. All receptors derive from a woman between 18 and 30 years old in good health.

The CDR3 sequence is CASSYSGPKVGQPQHF. CDR3 sequence (DNA): TGTGCCAGCAGTTACTCGGGACCGAAAGTGGGTCAGCCCCAGCATTTT. V gene TRBV6-2 or TRBV6-3 combines with J gene TRBJ1-5; D perhaps matches TRBD1 (5 bases). V was shortened by 0 bases and J by 6 bases, with 15 bases between the two germline ends. The CDR3 has 16 amino acids. From germline, CDR1 is MNHEY and CDR2 SVGEGT.

In nucleotides, the CDR3 is TGCGCCAGCAGAGAGGGGGCTAGCTCCTACAATGAGCAGTTCTTC. It encodes CASREGASSYNEQFF. V and J are TRBV5-1 and TRBJ2-1; the match to TRBD1 covers 7 bases. V was clipped by 5 bases and J by 0 bases; unmatched bases: 5. The germline V gene has CDR1 SGHRS and CDR2 YFSETQ. This CDR3 has 15 residues. The full variable domain, rest sourced from reference TRBV5-1 and TRBJ2-1, is KAGVTQTPRYLIKTRGQQVTLSCSPISGHRSVSWYQQTPGQGLQFLFEYFSETQRNKGNFPGRFSGRQFSNSRSEMNVSTLELGDSALYLCASREGASSYNEQFFGPGTRLTVL.

This clonotype was detected only a few times. The chain employs TRBV2 and TRBJ1-2, with a tentative D call TRBD1 (5 bases). The CDR3 loop spans 15 amino acids. The germline gives CDR1 SNHLY, CDR2 FYNNEI. Trimming removed 0 bases at V and 3 bases at J, with 11 bases between. The CDR3 sequence is CASSEATVPDYGYTF. The DNA for the CDR3 is TGTGCCAGCAGTGAAGCGACAGTCCCGGACTATGGCTACACCTTC.

This chain joins TRBV12-3 or TRBV12-4 and TRBJ2-1; TRBD1 is a possible D gene (5 bases). With 3 bases removed from V and 7 bases from J, the gap between germline ends came to 13 bases. This CDR3 has 14 amino acids. The CDR3, as DNA: TGTGCCAGCAGTTTTAGGGCAGGGATGAATGAGCAGTTCTTC. It specifies CASSFRAGMNEQFF.

The rearrangement links TRBV5-5 to TRBJ2-7, with D unclear. The V gene lost 4 bases and the J gene lost 7 bases, with 15 bases spanning the gap. The germline V gene encodes CDR1 SGHKS and CDR2 YYEKEE (reference sequence). This CDR3 region has 13 residues. The CDR3 spells CASSVVPDNEQYF. CDR3 nucleotides: TGTGCCAGCAGCGTGGTGCCTGACAATGAGCAGTACTTC.

This clonotype was observed a few times. The V call is TRBV29-1, the J call TRBJ1-2; D possibly corresponds to TRBD1 (6 bases). The CDR3 contains 15 residues. The ends were cut back, 3 bases at V and 4 bases at J, with 18 bases in the middle. CDR1 and CDR2 from the germline V gene are SQVTM and ANQGSEA. The CDR3 DNA reads as TGCAGCGTTGAGGGGGGGGCAGACAAAATCTATGGCTACACCTTC. It codes for CSVEGGADKIYGYTF.

V is TRBV10-3 and J is TRBJ1-1, with D tentatively TRBD1 (5 bases). The CDR3 spans 14 residues. Germline V lookup: CDR1 ENHRY, CDR2 SYGVKD. Trimming left V 6 bases short and J 1 base short, with 12 bases between. CDR3 DNA: TGTGCCATCAGGGAGCCGGGGGAGAACACTGAAGCTTTCTTT. It yields the protein CAIREPGENTEAFF.

The chain links TRBV9 to TRBJ2-4, with TRBD1 identical over 8 bases. Looked up from germline, CDR1 is SGDLS and CDR2 is YYNGEE. The CDR3 sequence is 12 residues long. V dropped 3 bases and J dropped 7; count of bases not matched to a gene: 0. The CDR3 region is CASSGQGNIQYF. CDR3 nucleotide sequence: TGTGCCAGCAGCGGACAGGGGAACATTCAGTACTTC.

This rearrangement joins TRBV6-1 to TRBJ2-1; 10 bases agree with TRBD1. Germline trimming cut 7 bases from V and 2 bases from J; bases unmatched to any gene: 14. The CDR3 length is 18 residues. CDR1 and CDR2 from the germline V gene are MNHNS and SASEGT. CDR3 in DNA: TGTGCCAGCAAGACGGCCCGCCGGGACAGGGGTACCTACAATGAGCAGTTCTTC. Translation: CASKTARRDRGTYNEQFF.

This chain links TRBV19 with TRBJ2-3, with 8 bases identical to TRBD2. Looked up from germline, CDR1 is LNHDA and CDR2 is SQIVND (reference sequence). This CDR3 is built from 15 residues. V lost 7 bases to trimming and J lost 4 bases; unmatched junction nucleotides: 10. The CDR3, as DNA: TGTGCCAGTAATTCGCCTGGACTAGCTGCAGATACGCAGTATTTT. It codes for CASNSPGLAADTQYF.

A few counts support this clonotype. V gene TRBV7-2 combines with J gene TRBJ2-1; TRBD2 might be the D (5 bases). Trimming shortened V by 5 bases and J by 0 bases, and 11 bases separated the two germline ends. Germline CDR1 is SGHTA and CDR2 is FQGNSA. The CDR3 covers 15 residues. DNA for the CDR3: TGTGCCAGCAGCGGACTTGTAGCCTCCTACAATGAGCAGTTCTTC. Encoded protein: CASSGLVASYNEQFF.

V gene TRBV24-1 combines with J gene TRBJ2-3; D not resolved. Germline V gene sequence: CDR1 KGHDR, CDR2 SFDVKD. V was pared by 8 bases and J by 3 bases, with 14 bases between. The CDR3 extends over 14 amino acids. In nucleotides, the CDR3 is TGTGCCACCAAAGGGAATAAAGGGACAGATACGCAGTATTTT. Protein product: CATKGNKGTDTQYF.

The genes are TRBV7-9 and TRBJ2-3; 12 nucleotides agree with TRBD2. CDR1 and CDR2 (germline): SEHNR, FQNEAQ (reference sequence). The CDR3 totals 16 residues. With V trimmed by 3 bases and J by 9 bases, 10 bases remained unmatched. The CDR3 sequence is CASSLSTSGRKETQYF. The DNA for the CDR3 is TGTGCCAGCAGCTTGAGTACTAGCGGGAGGAAAGAGACGCAGTATTTT.

CDR3 in DNA: TGTGCCAGTAGTATAGGGACGCTGAACACCGGGGAGCTGTTTTTT. Translated, it gives CASSIGTLNTGELFF. The chain has TRBV19 and TRBJ2-2, with D unclear. V was pared by 1 base and J by 1 base, with 7 bases between. This CDR3 contains 15 residues. Germline CDR1 and CDR2: LNHDA and SQIVND (reference sequence).

The V call is TRBV6-2 or TRBV6-3, the J call TRBJ2-4; D gene ambiguous. This CDR3 contains 11 residues. Trimming cost V 5 bases and J 13 bases, with 12 bases left between them. Germline V gene lookup returns CDR1 MNHEY and CDR2 SVGEGT. The CDR3 is CASSQLKEQYF. The DNA of the CDR3 is TGTGCCAGCAGTCAACTAAAGGAGCAGTACTTC.

The genes are TRBV20-1 and TRBJ2-5; maybe TRBD1 (6 bases). The end of the DNA aligns better with TRBJ2-7, so the J call may be wrong. The CDR3 has 16 amino acids. CDR1 is DFQATT, CDR2 SNEGSKA, per germline (reference sequence). The CDR3 nucleotides are TGCAGTGCAACCGAGACAGGACGAGCGAAACCTTACGAGCAGTACTTC. It is translated as CSATETGRAKPYEQYF.